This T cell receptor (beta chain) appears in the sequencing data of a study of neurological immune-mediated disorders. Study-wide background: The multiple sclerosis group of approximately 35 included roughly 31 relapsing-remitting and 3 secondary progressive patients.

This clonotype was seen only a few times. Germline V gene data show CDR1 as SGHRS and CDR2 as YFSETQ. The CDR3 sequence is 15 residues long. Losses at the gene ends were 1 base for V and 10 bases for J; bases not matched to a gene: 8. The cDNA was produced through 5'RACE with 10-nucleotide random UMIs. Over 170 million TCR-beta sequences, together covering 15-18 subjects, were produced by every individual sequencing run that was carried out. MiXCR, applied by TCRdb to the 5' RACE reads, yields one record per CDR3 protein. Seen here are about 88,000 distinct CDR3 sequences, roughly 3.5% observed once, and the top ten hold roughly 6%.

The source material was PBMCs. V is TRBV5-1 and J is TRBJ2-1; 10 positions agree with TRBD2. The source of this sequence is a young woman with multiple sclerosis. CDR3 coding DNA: TGCGCCAGCAGCTTGTCTGCTAGCGGGGGCTCGGAGCAGTTCTTC. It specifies CASSLSASGGSEQFF.